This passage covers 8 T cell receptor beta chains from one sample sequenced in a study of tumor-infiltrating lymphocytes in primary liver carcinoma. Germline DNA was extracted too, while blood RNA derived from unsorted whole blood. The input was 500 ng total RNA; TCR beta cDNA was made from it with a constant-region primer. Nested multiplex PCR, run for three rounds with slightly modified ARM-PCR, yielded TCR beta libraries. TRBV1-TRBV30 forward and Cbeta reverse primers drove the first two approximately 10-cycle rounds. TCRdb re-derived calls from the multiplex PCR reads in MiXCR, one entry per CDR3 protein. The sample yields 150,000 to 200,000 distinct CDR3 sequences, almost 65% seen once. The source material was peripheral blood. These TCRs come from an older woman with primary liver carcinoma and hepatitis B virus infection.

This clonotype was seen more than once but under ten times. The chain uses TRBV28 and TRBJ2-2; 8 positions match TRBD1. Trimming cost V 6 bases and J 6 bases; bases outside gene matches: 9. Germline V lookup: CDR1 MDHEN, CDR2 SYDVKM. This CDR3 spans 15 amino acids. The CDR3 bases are TGTGCCAGCAGGCCCGACAGGGGTAGAGCCGGGGAGCTGTTTTTT. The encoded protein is CASRPDRGRAGELFF.

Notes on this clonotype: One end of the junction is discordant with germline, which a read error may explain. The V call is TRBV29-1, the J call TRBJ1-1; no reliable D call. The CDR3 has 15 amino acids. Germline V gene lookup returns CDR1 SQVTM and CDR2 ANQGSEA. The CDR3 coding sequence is TGCAACGTTCGGGCGGGGTGGGGAATGAACACTGAAGCTTTCTTT. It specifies CNVRAGWGMNTEAFF.

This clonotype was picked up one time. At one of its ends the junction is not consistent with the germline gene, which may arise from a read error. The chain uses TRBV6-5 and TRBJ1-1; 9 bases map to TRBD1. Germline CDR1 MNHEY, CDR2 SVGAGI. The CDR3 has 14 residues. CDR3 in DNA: TGTGCCAGTAGATCACAGGGGGCGAACACTGAAGCTCTCTTT. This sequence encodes CASRSQGANTEALF.

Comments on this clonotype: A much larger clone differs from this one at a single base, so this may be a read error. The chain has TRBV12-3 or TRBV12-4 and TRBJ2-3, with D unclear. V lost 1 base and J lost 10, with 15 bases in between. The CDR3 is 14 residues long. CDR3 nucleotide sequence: TGTGCCAGCAGTTTAGGGCTACCCCCGGATGCGCAGTATTTT. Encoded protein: CASSLGLPPDAQYF.

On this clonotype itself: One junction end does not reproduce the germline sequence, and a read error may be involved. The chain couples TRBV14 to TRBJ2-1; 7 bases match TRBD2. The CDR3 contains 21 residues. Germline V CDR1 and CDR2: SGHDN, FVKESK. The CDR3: CASSPPGRGGSETGGSGEQFF. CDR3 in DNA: TGTGCCAGCAGCCCCCCCGGCCGCGGGGGTTCAGAGACTGGCGGGAGTGGTGAGCAATTCTTC.

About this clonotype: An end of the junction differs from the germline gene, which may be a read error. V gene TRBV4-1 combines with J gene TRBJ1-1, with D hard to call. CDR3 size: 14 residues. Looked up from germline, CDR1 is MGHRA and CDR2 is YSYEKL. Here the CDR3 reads CASGQLAGNTEAFF. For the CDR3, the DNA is TGTGCCAGCGGCCAATTAGCCGGGAACACTGAAGCTTTCTTT.

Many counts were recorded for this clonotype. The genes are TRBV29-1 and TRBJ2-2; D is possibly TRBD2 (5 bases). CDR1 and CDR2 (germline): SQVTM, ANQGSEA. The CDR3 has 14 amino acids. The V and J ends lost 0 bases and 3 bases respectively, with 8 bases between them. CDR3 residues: CSVEDRTYTGELFF. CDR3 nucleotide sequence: TGCAGCGTTGAAGACAGGACTTACACCGGGGAGCTGTTTTTT.

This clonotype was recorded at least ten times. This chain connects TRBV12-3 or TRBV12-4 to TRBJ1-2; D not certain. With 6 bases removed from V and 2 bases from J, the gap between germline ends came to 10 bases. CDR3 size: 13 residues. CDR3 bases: TGTGCCAGCAGCCCGGCCGCGAACTATGGCTACACCTTC. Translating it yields CASSPAANYGYTF.